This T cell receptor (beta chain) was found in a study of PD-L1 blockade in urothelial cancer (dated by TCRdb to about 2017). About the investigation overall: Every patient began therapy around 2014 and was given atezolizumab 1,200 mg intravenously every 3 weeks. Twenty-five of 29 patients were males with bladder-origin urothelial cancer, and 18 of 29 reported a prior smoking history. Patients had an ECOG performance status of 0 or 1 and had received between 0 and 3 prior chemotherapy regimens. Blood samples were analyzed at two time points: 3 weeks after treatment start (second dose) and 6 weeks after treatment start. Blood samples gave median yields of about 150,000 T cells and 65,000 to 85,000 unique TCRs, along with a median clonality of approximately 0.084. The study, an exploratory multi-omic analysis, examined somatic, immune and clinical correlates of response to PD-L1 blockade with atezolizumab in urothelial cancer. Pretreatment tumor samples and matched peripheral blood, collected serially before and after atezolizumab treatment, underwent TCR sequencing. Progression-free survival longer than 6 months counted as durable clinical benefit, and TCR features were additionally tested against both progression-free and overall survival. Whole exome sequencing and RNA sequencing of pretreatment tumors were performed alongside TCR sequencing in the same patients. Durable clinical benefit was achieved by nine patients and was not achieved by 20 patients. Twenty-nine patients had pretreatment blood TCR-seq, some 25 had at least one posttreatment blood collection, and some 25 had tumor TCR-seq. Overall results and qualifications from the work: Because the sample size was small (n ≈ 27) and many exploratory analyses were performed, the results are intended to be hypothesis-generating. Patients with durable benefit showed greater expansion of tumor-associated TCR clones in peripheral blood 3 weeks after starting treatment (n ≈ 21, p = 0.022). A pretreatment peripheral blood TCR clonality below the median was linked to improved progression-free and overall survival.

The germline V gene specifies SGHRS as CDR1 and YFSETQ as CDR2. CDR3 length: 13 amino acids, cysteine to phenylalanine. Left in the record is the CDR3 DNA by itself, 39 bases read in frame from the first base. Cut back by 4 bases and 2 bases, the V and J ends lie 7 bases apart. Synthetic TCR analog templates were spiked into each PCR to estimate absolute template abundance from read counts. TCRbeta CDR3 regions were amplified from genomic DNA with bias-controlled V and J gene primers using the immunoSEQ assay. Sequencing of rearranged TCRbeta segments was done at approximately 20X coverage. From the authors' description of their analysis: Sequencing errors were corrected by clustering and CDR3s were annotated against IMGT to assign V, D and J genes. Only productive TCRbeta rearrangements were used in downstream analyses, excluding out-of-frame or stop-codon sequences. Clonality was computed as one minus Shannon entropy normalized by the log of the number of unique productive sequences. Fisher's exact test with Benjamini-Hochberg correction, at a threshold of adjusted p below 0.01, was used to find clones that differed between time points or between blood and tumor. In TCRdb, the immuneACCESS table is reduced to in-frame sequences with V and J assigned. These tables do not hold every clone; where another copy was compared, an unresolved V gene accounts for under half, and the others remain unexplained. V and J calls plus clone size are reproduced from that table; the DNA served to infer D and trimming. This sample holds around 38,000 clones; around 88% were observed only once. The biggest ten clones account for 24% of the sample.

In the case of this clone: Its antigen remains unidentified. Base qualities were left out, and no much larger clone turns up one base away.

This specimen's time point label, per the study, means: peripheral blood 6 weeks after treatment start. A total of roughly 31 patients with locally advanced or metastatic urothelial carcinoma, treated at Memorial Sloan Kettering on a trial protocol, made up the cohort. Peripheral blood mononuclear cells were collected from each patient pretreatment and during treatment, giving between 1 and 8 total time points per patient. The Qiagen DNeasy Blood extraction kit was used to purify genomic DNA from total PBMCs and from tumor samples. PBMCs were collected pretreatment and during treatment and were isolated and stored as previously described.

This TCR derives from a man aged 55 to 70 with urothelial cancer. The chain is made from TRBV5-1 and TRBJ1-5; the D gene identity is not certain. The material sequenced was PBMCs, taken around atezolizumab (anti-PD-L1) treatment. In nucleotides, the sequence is TGCGCCAGCAGCCCGGTCGGCAATCAGCCCCAGCATTTT. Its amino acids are CASSPVGNQPQHF.